This entry is about one T cell receptor (beta chain). Using immunoSEQ multiplex PCR, the repertoire was profiled, and TCRdb retains in-frame clones only, with some absent. Here the sample spans more than 100,000 clones, 84% being singletons. These data come from a study of blood T cell repertoires in COVID-19. V trimming: 4 bases; J trimming: 7 bases; junction bases outside the gene matches: 8. The CDR3 runs to 16 residues. The germline V gene has CDR1 MDHEN and CDR2 SYDVKM. The rearrangement links TRBV28 to TRBJ2-1, with TRBD1 identical over 12 bases. This receptor was identified in a woman in her thirties who had recovered from COVID-19. Sequencing was done on a sample of PBMCs or T cells enriched from blood (not recorded which). The CDR3 bases are TGTGCCAGCAGTTCCCCCGGGACAGGGGGCTGGAATGAGCAGTTCTTC. Residues: CASSSPGTGGWNEQFF.